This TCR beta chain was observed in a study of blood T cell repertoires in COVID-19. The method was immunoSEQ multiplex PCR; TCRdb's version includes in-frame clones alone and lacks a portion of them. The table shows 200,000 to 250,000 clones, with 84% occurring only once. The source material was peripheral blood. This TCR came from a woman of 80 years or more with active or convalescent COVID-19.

CDR3 sequence: CASSPQLIAGGRWGNEQFF. CDR3 DNA sequence: TGTGCCAGCAGCCCCCAATTAATAGCGGGGGGGCGATGGGGGAATGAGCAGTTCTTC. The J gene is TRBJ2-1, the V gene TRBV7-8, with 11 nucleotides matching TRBD2. V dropped 5 bases and J dropped 7; count of bases not matched to a gene: 19. From germline, CDR1 is SGHVS and CDR2 FQNEAQ. This CDR3 comprises 19 residues.